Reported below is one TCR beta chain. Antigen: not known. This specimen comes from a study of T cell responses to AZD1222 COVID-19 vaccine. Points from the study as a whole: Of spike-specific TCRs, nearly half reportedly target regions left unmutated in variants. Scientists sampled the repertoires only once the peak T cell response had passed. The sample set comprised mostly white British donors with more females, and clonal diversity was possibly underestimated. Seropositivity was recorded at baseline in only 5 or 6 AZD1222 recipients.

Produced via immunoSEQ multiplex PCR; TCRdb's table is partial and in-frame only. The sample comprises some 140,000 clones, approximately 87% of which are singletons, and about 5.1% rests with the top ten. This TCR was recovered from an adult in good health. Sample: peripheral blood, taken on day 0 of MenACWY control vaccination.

The CDR3 region has the DNA TGTGCCAGCAGCTCTCAGAGAAACACTGAAGCTTTCTTT. It translates to CASSSQRNTEAFF. The chain uses TRBV11-3 and TRBJ1-1; D is unresolved. The CDR3 is made up of 13 amino acids. V lost 4 bases to trimming and J lost 2 bases, with 8 bases between them. Germline V gene data show CDR1 as SGHNT and CDR2 as YENEEA.